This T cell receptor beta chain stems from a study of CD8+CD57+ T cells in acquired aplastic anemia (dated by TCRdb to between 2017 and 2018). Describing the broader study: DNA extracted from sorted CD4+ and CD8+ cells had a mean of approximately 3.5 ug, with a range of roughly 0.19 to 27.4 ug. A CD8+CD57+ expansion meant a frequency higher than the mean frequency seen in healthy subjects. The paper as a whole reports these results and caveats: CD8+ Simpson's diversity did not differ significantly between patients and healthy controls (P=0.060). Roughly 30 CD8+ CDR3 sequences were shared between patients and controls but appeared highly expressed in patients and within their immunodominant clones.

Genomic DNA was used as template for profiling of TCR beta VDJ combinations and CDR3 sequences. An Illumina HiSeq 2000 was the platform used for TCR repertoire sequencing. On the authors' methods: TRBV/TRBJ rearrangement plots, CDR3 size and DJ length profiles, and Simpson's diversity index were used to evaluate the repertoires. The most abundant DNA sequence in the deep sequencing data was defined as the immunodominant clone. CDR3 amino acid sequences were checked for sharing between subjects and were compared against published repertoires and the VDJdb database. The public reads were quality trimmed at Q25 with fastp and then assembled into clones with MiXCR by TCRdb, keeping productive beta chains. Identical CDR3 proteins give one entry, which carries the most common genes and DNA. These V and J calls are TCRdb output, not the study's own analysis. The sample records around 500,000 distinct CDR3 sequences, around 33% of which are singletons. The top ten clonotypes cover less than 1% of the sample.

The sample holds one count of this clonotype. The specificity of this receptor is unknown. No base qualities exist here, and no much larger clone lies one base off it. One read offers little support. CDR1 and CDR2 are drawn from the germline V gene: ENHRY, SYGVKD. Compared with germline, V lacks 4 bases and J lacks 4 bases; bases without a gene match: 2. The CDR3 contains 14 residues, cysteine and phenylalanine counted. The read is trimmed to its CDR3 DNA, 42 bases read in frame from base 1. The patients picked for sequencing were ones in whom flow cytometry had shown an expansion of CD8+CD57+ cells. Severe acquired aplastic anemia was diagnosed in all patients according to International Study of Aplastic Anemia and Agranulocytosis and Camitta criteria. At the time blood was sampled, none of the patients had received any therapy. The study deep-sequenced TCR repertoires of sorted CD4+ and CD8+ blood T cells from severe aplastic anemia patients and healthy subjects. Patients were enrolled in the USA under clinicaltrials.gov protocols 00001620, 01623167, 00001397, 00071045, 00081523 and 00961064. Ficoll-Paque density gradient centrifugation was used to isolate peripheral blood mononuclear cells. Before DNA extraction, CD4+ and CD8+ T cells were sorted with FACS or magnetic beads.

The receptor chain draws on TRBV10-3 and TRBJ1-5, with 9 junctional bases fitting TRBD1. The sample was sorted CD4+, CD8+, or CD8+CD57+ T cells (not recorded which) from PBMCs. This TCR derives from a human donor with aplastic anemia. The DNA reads TGTGCCATCAGTGGGGACAGGGCTAATCAGCCCCAGCATTTT. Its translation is CAISGDRANQPQHF.